This TCR beta chain was recovered during a study of regulatory and conventional T cells in RAG deficiency. Sequenced by immunoSEQ multiplex PCR; TCRdb stores in-frame clones only, minus some. The data contain 10,000 or so clones, around 94% of them singletons. The CDR3 spans 18 residues. Trimming left V 0 bases short and J 4 bases short, with 18 bases between. Germline V CDR1 and CDR2: MGHRA, YSYEKL. Regulatory T cells were sorted from blood as CD4+ CD25-high CD127-low cells. The same specimen was also included in a second study, on regulatory T cells. From that report: Primers: 52 TRBV forward and 13 TRBJ reverse. Patient repertoires had restricted TRB V-J pairs and skewed V and J usage, most in Tregs.

This TCR derives from a human donor in good health. This sequence joins TRBV4-1 and TRBJ2-2; TRBD2 might be the D (6 bases). Sequenced input: CD127- CD25+ CD4+ Tregs sorted from blood. The CDR3: CASSQDNQPGTRTGELFF. CDR3 bases: TGCGCCAGCAGCCAAGATAACCAGCCTGGGACTCGCACCGGGGAGCTGTTTTTT.